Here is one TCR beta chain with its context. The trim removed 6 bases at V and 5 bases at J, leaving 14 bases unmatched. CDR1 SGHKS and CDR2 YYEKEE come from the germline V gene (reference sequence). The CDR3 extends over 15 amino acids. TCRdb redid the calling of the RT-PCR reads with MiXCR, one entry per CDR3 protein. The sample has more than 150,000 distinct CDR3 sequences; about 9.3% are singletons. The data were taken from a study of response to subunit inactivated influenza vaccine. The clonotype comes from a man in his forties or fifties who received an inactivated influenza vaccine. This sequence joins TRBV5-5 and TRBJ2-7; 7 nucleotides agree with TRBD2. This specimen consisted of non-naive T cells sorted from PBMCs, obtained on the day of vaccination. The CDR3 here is CASTKLTASGHEQYF. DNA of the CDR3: TGTGCCAGCACCAAGCTCACGGCTAGCGGCCACGAGCAGTACTTC.